The rows below give T cell receptor beta chains drawn from one sample of a study of cytomegalovirus exposure and HLA in healthy donors. The assay was immunoSEQ multiplex PCR, and TCRdb's table has in-frame clones only and misses some. The sample holds about 190,000 clones, 60% to 80% seen once. Sequenced material: PBMCs. These receptors originate from a woman under 30 in good health and CMV-seronegative. Each CDR3 is given without its conserved first and last residue. Clone size, where shown, is once, few, many, or a class for clones that have expanded.

V: TRBV7-9; size: .; J: TRBJ1-4; CDR3: ASSFWTGSTNEKLF
V: TRBV28; size: .; J: TRBJ2-7; CDR3: ASSSLMQDNTRMQYEQY
V: TRBV25-1; size: .; J: TRBJ2-3; CDR3: ASSGAASTDTQY
V: TRBV6-1; size: .; J: TRBJ1-5; CDR3: ASSEPGPSSNQPQH
V: TRBV6-5; size: .; J: TRBJ1-1; CDR3: ASSQGGAEAF
V: TRBV6-5; size: .; J: TRBJ1-2; CDR3: ASSPGTQGWYGYT
V: TRBV4-1; size: .; J: TRBJ2-7; CDR3: ASSQDKQGYPYEQY
V: TRBV25-1; size: .; J: TRBJ2-3; CDR3: ASSDFTPGTGSTDTQY
V: TRBV6-5; size: .; J: TRBJ1-1; CDR3: ASSYSINMNTEAF
V: TRBV6-1; size: .; J: TRBJ1-2; CDR3: ASSETNTGDYGYT
V: TRBV6-6; size: .; J: TRBJ1-6; CDR3: ASSHGGVEASPLH
V: TRBV7-9; size: .; J: TRBJ2-3; CDR3: ASSGRQGGDTQY
V: TRBV6-5; size: .; J: TRBJ1-1; CDR3: ASSSSTEAF
V: TRBV9; size: .; J: TRBJ2-4; CDR3: ASSHEREDIQY
V: TRBV27; size: few; J: TRBJ2-7; CDR3: ASSLRGTAYEQY
V: TRBV4-2; size: .; J: TRBJ2-2; CDR3: ASSQETGASANTGELF
V: TRBV10-1; size: .; J: TRBJ2-2; CDR3: ASSVGGKYGELF
V: TRBV5-1; size: .; J: .; CDR3: ASSLGGMGGPTYEQY
V: TRBV25-1; size: .; J: TRBJ2-5; CDR3: ASSVDGEIRETQY
V: TRBV4-2; size: .; J: TRBJ1-6; CDR3: ASSQDSSSYNSPLH
V: TRBV19; size: .; J: TRBJ2-2; CDR3: ASSIGQFAGELF
V: TRBV23-1; size: .; J: TRBJ2-5; CDR3: ASSHIGWGGGAQETQY
V: TRBV5-1; size: once; J: TRBJ2-1; CDR3: ASSFSSGSKYEQF
V: TRBV6-5; size: .; J: TRBJ1-3; CDR3: ASGAISGNTIY
V: TRBV2; size: .; J: TRBJ2-3; CDR3: ASRGLAPTDTQY